The text below deals with one T cell receptor beta chain. Authors of the study amplified TCR beta CDR3 regions from RNA transcripts. HTBI primers were used for first-round RT-PCR of the TCR CDR3. TCRdb analysed the multiplex PCR reads with MiXCR anew, one entry per CDR3 protein. The profile shows hundreds of thousands of distinct CDR3 sequences, 38% of them singletons. This entry is derived from a study of T cells in Graves' hyperthyroidism and ophthalmopathy. Study at large: Peripheral blood collection took place at initial diagnosis, before any treatment.

With V trimmed by 2 bases and J by 13 bases, 8 bases remained unmatched. CDR1 LGHNA and CDR2 YNFKEQ come from the germline V gene. This CDR3 has 13 amino acids. The rearrangement uses TRBV4-2 and TRBJ2-4; 7 bases are shared with TRBD2. The TCR sequence derives from a man in his late teens or twenties with Graves' hyperthyroidism. The sequenced sample was blood. This chain's CDR3 is CASSQPGQGLQYF. CDR3 in DNA: TGTGCCAGCAGCCAACCCGGGCAGGGACTACAGTACTTC.